The entry that follows covers one T cell receptor (beta chain) sequence. Measured with immunoSEQ multiplex PCR; TCRdb has only the in-frame clones, and not every one. The sample includes about 49,000 clones, approximately 79% of them seen just once. The data were obtained in a study of PD-L1 blockade in urothelial cancer. Overall study context: Median T cell yield from blood was roughly 140,000.

The time point was: pretreatment peripheral blood. All patients handed over anywhere from 1 to 8 samples, pretreatment and on-treatment. The sample was PBMCs, taken around atezolizumab (anti-PD-L1) treatment. This receptor was obtained from a man aged 65-85 years with urothelial cancer.

The CDR3 loop reads CASSLSNTEAFF. The CDR3 coding sequence is TGTGCCAGCAGCCTATCGAACACTGAAGCTTTCTTT. The V call is TRBV6-1, the J call TRBJ1-1, with no clear D. Trimming took off 6 bases at V and 1 base at J, with 6 bases between the two ends. There are 12 residues in the CDR3. Germline V gives CDR1 MNHNS, CDR2 SASEGT.